This T cell receptor beta chain was recovered during a study of blood T cell repertoires in COVID-19. Details on this clone: In this CDR3 the conserved last residue, phenylalanine or tryptophan, is missing, so a read error is likely. The DNA is omitted, as the CDR3 cannot be located on it reliably, and the CDR3 follows TCRdb's listing.

Seattle enrolled patients during active infection and tracked them longitudinally. Assay used: immunoSEQ multiplex PCR; TCRdb lists only in-frame clones, some missing. Of 450,000 or so clones in the sample, 70% to 90% were seen once. The specimen sequenced was peripheral blood. The receptor's source is a man between 18 and 35 years old with COVID-19, enrolled during active disease.

The CDR3 sequence: CASRGPGR. The chain is built from TRBV5-5 and TRBJ2-3; the DNA was not used to check the table's D call, TRBD1. Germline assignment: CDR1 SGHKS and CDR2 YYEKEE (reference sequence). The CDR3 is made up of 8 amino acids, end residues included.